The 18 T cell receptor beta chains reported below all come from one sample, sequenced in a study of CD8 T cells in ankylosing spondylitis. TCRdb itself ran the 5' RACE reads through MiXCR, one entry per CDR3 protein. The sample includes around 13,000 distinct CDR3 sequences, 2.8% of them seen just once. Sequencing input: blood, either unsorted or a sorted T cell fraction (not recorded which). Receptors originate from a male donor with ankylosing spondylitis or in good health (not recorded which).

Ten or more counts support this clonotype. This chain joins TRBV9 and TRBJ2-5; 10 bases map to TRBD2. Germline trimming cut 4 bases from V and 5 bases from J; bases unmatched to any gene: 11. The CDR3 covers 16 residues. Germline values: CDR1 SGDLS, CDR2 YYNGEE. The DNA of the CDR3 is TGTGCCAGCAGCCCTGGCCCTAGCGGGGGCTTTGAGACCCAGTACTTC. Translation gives CASSPGPSGGFETQYF.

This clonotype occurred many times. CDR3 sequence reads: CASSPLGLGETQYF. For the CDR3, the DNA is TGTGCCAGCAGCCCCCTCGGACTCGGGGAGACCCAGTACTTC. This chain uses TRBV9 with TRBJ2-5, with D tentatively TRBD2 (5 bases). The CDR3 covers 14 residues. CDR1 SGDLS and CDR2 YYNGEE come from the germline V gene. V lost 4 bases, J lost 5 bases, and 15 bases lay in between.

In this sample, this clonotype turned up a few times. CDR3 bases: TGTGCCAGCAGCGTACAGACGACAGCTGGTTACAATGAGCAGTTCTTC. Its protein product is CASSVQTTAGYNEQFF. The V and J genes are TRBV9 and TRBJ2-1, with D maybe TRBD1 (5 bases). Per the germline V gene, CDR1 is SGDLS and CDR2 is YYNGEE. The CDR3 totals 16 residues. V shed 1 base and J shed 4 bases, with 15 bases lying between them.

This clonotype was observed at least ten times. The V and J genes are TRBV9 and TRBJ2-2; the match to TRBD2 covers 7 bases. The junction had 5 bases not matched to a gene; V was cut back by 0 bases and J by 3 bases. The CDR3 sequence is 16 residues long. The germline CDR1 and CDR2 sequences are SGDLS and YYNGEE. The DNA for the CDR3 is TGTGCCAGCAGCGTAGGGGTTAGCGGGCACACCGGGGAGCTGTTTTTT. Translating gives CASSVGVSGHTGELFF.

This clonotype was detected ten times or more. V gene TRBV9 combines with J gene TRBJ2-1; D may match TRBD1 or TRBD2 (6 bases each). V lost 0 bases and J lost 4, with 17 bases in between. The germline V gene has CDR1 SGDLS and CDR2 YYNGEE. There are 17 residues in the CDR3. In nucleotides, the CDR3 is TGTGCCAGCAGCGTAGGGGGGCGCGGGGCTAATTACAATGAGCAGTTCTTC. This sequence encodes CASSVGGRGANYNEQFF.

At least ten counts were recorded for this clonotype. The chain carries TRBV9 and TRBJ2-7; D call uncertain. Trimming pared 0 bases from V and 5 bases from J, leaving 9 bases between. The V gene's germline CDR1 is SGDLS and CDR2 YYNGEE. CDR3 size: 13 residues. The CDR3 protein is CASSVDGWNEQYF. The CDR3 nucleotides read TGTGCCAGCAGCGTAGATGGGTGGAACGAGCAGTACTTC.

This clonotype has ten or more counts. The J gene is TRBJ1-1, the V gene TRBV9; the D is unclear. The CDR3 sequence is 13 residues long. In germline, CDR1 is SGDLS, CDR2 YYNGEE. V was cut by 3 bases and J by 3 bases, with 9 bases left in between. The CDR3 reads CASSEDDYTEAFF. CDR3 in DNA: TGTGCCAGCAGCGAGGACGACTACACTGAAGCTTTCTTT.

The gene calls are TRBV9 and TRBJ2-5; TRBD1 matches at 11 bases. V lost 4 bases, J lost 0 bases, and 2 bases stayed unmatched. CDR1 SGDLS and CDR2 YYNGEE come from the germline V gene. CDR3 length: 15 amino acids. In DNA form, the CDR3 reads TGTGCCAGCAGCAGGACAGGGGGCCACCAAGAGACCCAGTACTTC. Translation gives CASSRTGGHQETQYF.

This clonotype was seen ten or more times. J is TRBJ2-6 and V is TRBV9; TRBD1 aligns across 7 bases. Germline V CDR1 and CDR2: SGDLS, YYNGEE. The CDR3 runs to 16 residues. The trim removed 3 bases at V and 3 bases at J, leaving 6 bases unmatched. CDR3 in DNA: TGTGCCAGCAGCGCAACAGGGGCGCTTGGGGCCAACGTCCTGACTTTC. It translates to CASSATGALGANVLTF.

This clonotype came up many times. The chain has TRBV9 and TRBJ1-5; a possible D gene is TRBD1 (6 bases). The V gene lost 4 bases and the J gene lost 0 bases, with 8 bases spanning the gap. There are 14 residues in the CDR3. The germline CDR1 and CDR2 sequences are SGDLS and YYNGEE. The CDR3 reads CASSHRDSNQPQHF. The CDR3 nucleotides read TGTGCCAGCAGCCACAGGGATAGCAATCAGCCCCAGCATTTT.

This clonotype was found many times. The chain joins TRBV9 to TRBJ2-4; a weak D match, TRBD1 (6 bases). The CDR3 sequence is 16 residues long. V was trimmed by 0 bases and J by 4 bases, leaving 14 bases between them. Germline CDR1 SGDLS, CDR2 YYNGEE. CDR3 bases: TGTGCCAGCAGCGTAGACGAGGCAGGGGCTAAAAACATTCAGTACTTC. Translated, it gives CASSVDEAGAKNIQYF.

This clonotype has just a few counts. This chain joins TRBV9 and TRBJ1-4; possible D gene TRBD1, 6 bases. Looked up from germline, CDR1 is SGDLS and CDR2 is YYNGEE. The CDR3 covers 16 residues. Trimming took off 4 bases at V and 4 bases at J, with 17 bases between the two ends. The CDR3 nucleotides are TGTGCCAGCAGCCCTCAAGGGAGGGGGAGTAATGAAAAACTGTTTTTT. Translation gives CASSPQGRGSNEKLFF.

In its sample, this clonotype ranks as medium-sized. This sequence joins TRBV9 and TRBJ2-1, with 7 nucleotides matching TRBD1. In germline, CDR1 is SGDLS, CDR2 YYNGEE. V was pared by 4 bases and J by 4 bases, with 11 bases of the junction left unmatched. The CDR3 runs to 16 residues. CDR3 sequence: CASSSNRDREYNEQFF. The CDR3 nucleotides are TGTGCCAGCAGCAGTAACCGGGACAGAGAATACAATGAGCAGTTCTTC. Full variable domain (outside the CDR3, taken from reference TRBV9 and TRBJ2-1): DSGVTQTPKHLITATGQRVTLRCSPRSGDLSVYWYQQSLDQGLQFLIQYYNGEERAKGNILERFSAQQFPDLHSELNLSSLELGDSALYFCASSSNRDREYNEQFFGPGTRLTVL.

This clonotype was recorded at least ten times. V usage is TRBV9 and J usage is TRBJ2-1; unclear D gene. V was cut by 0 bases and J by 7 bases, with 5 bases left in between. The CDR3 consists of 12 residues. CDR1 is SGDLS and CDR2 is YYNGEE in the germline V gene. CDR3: CASSVVWNEQFF. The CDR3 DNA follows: TGTGCCAGCAGCGTAGTCTGGAATGAGCAGTTCTTC.

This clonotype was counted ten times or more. DNA of the CDR3: TGTGCCAGCAGCGTAGGAGGTTGGAACATTCAGTACTTC. Its translation: CASSVGGWNIQYF. The rearrangement links TRBV9 to TRBJ2-4; D call uncertain. The length of the CDR3 is 13 residues. Germline-derived CDR1 and CDR2 are SGDLS and YYNGEE. V was trimmed by 0 bases and J by 7 bases, leaving 8 bases between them.

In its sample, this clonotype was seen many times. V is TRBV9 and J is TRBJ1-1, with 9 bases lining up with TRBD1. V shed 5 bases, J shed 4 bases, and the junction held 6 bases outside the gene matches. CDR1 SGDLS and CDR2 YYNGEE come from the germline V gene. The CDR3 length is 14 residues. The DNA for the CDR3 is TGTGCCAGCAGTCCGGACAGGGGAAGCACTGAAGCTTTCTTT. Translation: CASSPDRGSTEAFF.

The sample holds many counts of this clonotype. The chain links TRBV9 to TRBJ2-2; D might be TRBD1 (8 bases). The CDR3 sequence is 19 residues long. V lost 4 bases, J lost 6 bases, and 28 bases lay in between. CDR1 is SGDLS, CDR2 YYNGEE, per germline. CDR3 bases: TGTGCCAGCAGCCCAAGTATGACTATGAGACAGGGGAGGGCCGGGGAGCTGTTTTTT. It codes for CASSPSMTMRQGRAGELFF.

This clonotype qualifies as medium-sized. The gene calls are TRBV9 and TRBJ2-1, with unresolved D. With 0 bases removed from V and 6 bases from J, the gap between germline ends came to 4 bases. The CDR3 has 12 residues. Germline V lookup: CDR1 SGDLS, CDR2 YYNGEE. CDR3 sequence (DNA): TGTGCCAGCAGCGTAGGAAGCAATGAGCAGTTCTTC. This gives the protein CASSVGSNEQFF.